This is a list of T cell receptor beta chains from one sample in a study of PD-1 blockade in mismatch repair-deficient tumors. The protocol was immunoSEQ multiplex PCR, while the TCRdb copy is restricted to in-frame clones and leaves out a portion. The data contain under 50,000 clones, 80% to 85% of them singletons. The material sequenced was PBMCs, taken approximately 41 weeks after starting pembrolizumab. The source of these receptors is an adult with mismatch repair-deficient cancer. The CDR3 runs from the conserved cysteine through the conserved F or W. The D gene is left open where the match is weak. Clone sizes are given selectively: once, few, many, or a class where the clone is expanded.

J gene,D gene,clone size,V gene,CDR3 protein,CDR3 DNA
TRBJ1-4,-,-,TRBV5-4,CASSLWGLTNEKLFF,TGTGCCAGCAGCTTGTGGGGGCTCACTAATGAAAAACTGTTTTTT
TRBJ2-2,-,-,TRBV5-6,CASSLGSLSGGELFF,TGTGCCAGCAGCTTGGGCTCACTGAGCGGCGGGGAGCTGTTTTTT
TRBJ2-7,TRBD2,-,TRBV5-1,CASSWGTSGRYYEQYF,TGCGCCAGCAGCTGGGGGACTAGCGGGAGATACTACGAGCAGTACTTC
TRBJ1-5,TRBD1,few,TRBV4-2,CASSLMDRNNQPQHF,TGTGCCAGCAGCCTCATGGACAGGAACAATCAGCCCCAGCATTTT
TRBJ1-2,TRBD1,-,TRBV18,CASSQDRVGYGYTF,TGTGCCAGCTCCCAGGACAGGGTTGGCTATGGCTACACCTTC
TRBJ1-2,-,-,TRBV20-1,CSATGAKGYTF,TGCAGTGCTACAGGGGCGAAGGGCTACACCTTC
TRBJ1-1,-,-,TRBV2,CAVEGGKPEAFF,TGTGCCGTGGAGGGGGGGAAGCCTGAAGCTTTCTTT
TRBJ2-7,TRBD1,few,TRBV5-1,CASSLGTGTYEQYF,TGCGCCAGCAGCTTGGGGACAGGGACCTACGAGCAGTACTTC
TRBJ2-2,TRBD1,-,TRBV30,CAWGQGNTGELFF,TGTGCCTGGGGACAGGGGAACACCGGGGAGCTGTTTTTT
TRBJ1-4,-,-,TRBV9,CASSLGGTHPTNEKLFF,TGTGCCAGCAGCCTAGGGGGGACACATCCAACTAATGAAAAACTGTTTTTT
TRBJ2-2,-,-,TRBV11-2,CASSLPRSGKSNTGELFF,TGTGCCAGCAGCTTACCGAGAAGCGGCAAATCGAACACCGGGGAGCTGTTTTTT
TRBJ1-1,TRBD1,-,TRBV2,CASRDRGPEAFF,TGTGCCAGCAGGGACAGGGGGCCTGAAGCTTTCTTT
TRBJ1-3,-,-,TRBV28,CASSSRGEIIDTIYF,TGTGCCAGCAGTTCCAGGGGCGAAATTATAGACACCATATATTTT
TRBJ1-4,-,-,TRBV21-1,CASSTGTGGNEKLFF,TGTGCCAGCAGCACCGGGACAGGGGGTAATGAAAAACTGTTTTTT
TRBJ2-4,TRBD2,-,TRBV27,CASSFGLALAKNIQYF,TGTGCCAGCAGTTTCGGACTAGCGCTTGCCAAAAACATTCAGTACTTC
TRBJ2-7,TRBD2,-,TRBV10-3,CAISGSGRGYEQYF,TGTGCCATCAGCGGTAGCGGGAGGGGTTACGAGCAGTACTTC
TRBJ2-3,TRBD2,-,TRBV7-2,CASSPVSGRSTDTQYF,TGTGCCAGCAGCCCCGTCAGCGGGAGGAGCACAGATACGCAGTATTTT
TRBJ2-1,TRBD1,-,TRBV7-3,CASSLAGGDYNEQFF,TGTGCCAGCAGCTTAGCAGGGGGCGACTACAATGAGCAGTTCTTC
TRBJ2-1,TRBD2,once,TRBV28,CASSRLAVEQFF,TGTGCCAGCAGTAGACTAGCGGTTGAGCAGTTCTTC
TRBJ2-1,-,-,TRBV29-1,CSVVFQTGFEQFF,TGCAGCGTTGTCTTCCAGACTGGTTTTGAGCAGTTCTTC
TRBJ2-3,-,-,TRBV5-5,CASSLAIEDTQYF,TGTGCCAGCAGCTTGGCCATAGAGGATACGCAGTATTTT
TRBJ2-1,TRBD1,once,TRBV2,CASSRQGFGNEQFF,TGTGCCAGCAGCAGACAGGGTTTTGGAAATGAGCAGTTCTTC
TRBJ2-3,TRBD2,-,TRBV2,CAGPSGTSGSTGKDTQYF,TGTGCCGGACCCTCCGGGACTAGCGGGAGTACGGGGAAAGATACGCAGTATTTT
TRBJ1-3,-,-,TRBV30,CAWSAGLPIYF,TGTGCCTGGAGTGCTGGGCTTCCCATATATTTT
TRBJ1-6,TRBD1,-,TRBV30,CAWNLEQGRHSPLHF,TGTGCCTGGAATCTCGAACAGGGGCGCCATTCACCCCTCCACTTT
TRBJ1-1,-,-,TRBV12-5,CASGQGGGSTEAFF,TGTGCTAGTGGACAGGGCGGGGGGAGCACTGAAGCTTTCTTT
TRBJ2-7,TRBD2,-,TRBV5-1,CASSFGLAGSYEQYF,TGCGCCAGCAGCTTTGGACTAGCGGGTTCCTACGAGCAGTACTTC
TRBJ1-1,TRBD1,-,TRBV7-8,CASSYRQGNTEAFF,TGTGCCAGCAGCTACAGACAGGGGAACACTGAAGCTTTCTTT
TRBJ1-3,-,once,TRBV7-6,CASSLALTRGNTIYF,TGTGCCAGCAGCTTAGCTCTGACACGAGGAAACACCATATATTTT
TRBJ1-2,TRBD1,-,TRBV30,CALQTGNYGYTF,TGTGCCTTACAGACAGGGAACTATGGCTACACCTTC
TRBJ1-1,-,-,TRBV20-1,CSARRQERAFF,TGCAGTGCTAGACGACAGGAGAGAGCTTTCTTT